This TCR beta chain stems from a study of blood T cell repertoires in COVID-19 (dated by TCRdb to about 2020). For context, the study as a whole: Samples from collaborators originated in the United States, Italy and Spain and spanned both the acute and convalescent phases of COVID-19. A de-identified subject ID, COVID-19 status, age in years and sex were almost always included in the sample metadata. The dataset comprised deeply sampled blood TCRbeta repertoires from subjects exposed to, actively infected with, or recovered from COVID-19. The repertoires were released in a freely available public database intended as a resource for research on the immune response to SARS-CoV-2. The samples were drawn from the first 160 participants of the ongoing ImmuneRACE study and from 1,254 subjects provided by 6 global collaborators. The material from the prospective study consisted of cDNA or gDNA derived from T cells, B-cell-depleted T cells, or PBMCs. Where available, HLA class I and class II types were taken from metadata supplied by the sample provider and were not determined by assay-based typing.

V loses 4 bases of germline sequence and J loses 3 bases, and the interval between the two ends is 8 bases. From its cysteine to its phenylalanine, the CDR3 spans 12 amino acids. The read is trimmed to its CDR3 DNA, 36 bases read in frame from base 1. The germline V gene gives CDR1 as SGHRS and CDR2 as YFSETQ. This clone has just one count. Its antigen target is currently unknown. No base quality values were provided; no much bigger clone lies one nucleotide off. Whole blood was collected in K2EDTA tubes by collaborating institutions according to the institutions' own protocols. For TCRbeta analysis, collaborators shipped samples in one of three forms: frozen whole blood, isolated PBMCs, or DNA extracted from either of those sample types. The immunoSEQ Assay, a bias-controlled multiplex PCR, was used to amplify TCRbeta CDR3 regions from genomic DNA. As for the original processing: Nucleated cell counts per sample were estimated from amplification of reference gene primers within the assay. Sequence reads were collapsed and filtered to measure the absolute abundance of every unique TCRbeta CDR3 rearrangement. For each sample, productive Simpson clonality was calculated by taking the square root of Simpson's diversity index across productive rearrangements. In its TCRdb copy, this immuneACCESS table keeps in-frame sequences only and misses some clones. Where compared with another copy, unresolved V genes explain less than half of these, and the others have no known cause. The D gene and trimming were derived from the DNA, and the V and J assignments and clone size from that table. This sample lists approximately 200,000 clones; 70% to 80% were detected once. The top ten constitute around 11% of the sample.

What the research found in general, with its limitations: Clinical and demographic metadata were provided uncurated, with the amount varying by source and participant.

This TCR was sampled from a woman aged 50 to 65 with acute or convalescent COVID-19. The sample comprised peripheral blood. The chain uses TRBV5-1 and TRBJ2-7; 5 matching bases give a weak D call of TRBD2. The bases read TGCGCCAGCAGCACGGACTTCTACGAGCAGTACTTC. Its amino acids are CASSTDFYEQYF.